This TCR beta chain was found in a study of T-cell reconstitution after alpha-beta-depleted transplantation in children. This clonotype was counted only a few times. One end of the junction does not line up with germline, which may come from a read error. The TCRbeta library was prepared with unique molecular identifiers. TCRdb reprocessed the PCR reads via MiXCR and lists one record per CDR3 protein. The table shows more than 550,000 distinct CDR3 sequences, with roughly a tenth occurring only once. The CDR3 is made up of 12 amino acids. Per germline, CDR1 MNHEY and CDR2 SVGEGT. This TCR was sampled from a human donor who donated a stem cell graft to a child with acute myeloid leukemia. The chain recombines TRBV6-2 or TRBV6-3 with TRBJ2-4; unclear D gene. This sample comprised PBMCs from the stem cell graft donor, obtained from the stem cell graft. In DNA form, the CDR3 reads TGTGCCAGCAGTTACTCGATTACCCCCCGGATCTTC. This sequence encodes CASSYSITPRIF.